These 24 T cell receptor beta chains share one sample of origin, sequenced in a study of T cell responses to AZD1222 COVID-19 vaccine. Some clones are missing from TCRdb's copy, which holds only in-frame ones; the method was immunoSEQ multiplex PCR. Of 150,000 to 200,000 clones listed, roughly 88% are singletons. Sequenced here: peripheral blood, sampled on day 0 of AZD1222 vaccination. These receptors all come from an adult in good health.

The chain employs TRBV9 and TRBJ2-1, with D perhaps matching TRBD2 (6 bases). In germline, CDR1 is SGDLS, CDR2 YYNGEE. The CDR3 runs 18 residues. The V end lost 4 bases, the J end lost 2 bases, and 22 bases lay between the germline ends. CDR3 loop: CASSPTGTPLSAYNEQFF. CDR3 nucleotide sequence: TGTGCCAGCAGCCCGACCGGGACTCCTCTCAGCGCCTACAATGAGCAGTTCTTC.

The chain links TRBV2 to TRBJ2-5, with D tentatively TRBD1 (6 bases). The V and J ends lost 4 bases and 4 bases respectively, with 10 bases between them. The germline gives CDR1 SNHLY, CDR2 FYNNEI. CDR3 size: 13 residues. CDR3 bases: TGTGCCAGCAGTGCTACAGGGCGAGAGACCCAGTACTTC. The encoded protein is CASSATGRETQYF.

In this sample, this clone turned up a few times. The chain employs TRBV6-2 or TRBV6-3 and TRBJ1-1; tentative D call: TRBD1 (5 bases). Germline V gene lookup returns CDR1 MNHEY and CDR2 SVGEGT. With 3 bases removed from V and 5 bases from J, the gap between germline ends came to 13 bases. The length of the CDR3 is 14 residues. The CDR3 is CASSYKSGGTEAFF. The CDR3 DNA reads TGTGCCAGCAGTTATAAATCGGGGGGGACTGAAGCTTTCTTT.

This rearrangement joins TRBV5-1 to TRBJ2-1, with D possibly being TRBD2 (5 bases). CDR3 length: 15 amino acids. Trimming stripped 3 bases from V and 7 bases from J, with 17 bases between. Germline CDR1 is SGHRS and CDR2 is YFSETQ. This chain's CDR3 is CASSWTLTSQNEQFF. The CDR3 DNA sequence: TGCGCCAGCAGCTGGACCCTAACTAGTCAGAATGAGCAGTTCTTC.

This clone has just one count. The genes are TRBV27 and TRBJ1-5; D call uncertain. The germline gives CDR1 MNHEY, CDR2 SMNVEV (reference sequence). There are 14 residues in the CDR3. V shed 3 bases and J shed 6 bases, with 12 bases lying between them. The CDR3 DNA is TGTGCCAGCAGTTTTCTCGAGGGTTCTCAGCCCCAGCATTTT. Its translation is CASSFLEGSQPQHF.

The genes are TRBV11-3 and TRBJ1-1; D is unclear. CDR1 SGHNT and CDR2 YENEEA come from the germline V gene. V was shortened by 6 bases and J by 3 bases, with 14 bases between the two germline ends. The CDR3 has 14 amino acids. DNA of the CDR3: TGTGCCAGCAGGCAAGCGCCCGGGGACACTGAAGCTTTCTTT. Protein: CASRQAPGDTEAFF. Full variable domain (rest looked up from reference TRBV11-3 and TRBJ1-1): EAGVVQSPRYKIIEKKQPVAFWCNPISGHNTLYWYLQNLGQGPELLIRYENEEAVDDSQLPKDRFSAERLKGVDSTLKIQPAELGDSAVYLCASRQAPGDTEAFFGQGTRLTVV.

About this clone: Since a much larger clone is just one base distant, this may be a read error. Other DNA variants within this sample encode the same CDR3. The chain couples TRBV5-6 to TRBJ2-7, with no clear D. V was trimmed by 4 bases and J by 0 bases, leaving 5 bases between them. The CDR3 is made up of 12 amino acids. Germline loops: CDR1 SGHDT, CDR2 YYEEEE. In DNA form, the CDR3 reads TGTGCCAGCAGCCTTAACTCCTACGAGCAGTACTTC. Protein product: CASSLNSYEQYF.

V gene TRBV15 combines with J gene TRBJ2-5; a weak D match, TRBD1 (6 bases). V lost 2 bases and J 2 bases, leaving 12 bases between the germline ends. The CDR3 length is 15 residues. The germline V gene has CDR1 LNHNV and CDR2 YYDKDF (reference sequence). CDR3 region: CATSRPGAQQETQYF. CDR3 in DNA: TGTGCCACCAGCAGACCAGGGGCCCAACAAGAGACCCAGTACTTC.

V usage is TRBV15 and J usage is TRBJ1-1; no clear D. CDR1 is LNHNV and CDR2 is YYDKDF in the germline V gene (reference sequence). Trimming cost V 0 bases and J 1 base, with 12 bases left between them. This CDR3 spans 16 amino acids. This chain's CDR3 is CATSRDPRGGNTEAFF. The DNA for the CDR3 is TGTGCCACCAGCAGAGATCCGCGGGGAGGGAACACTGAAGCTTTCTTT.

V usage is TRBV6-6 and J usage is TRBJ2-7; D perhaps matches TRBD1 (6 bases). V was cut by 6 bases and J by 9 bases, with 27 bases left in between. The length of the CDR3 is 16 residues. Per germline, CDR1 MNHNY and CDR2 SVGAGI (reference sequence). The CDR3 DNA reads TGTGCCAGCAGGACTGATACGGGACACCTATCTGGCAGGCAGTACTTC. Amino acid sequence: CASRTDTGHLSGRQYF.

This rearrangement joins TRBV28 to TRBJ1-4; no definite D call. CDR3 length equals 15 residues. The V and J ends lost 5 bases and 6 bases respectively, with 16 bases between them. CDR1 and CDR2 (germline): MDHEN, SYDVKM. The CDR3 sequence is CASSGMRFEDEKLFF. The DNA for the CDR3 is TGTGCCAGCAGTGGGATGCGGTTTGAGGATGAAAAACTGTTTTTT.

The CDR3 DNA reads as TGTGCCAGCAGCTTAGGGGGGAGGGGGTATGGCTACACCTTC. It codes for CASSLGGRGYGYTF. The chain joins TRBV7-2 to TRBJ1-2, with TRBD1 as a possible D gene (6 bases). The CDR3 is made up of 14 amino acids. Germline V CDR1 and CDR2: SGHTA, FQGNSA. Trimming left V 1 base short and J 5 bases short, with 11 bases between.

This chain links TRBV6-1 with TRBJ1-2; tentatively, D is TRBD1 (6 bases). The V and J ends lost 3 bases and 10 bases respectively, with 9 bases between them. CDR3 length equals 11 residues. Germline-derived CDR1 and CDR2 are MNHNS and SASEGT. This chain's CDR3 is CASSDPGAYTF. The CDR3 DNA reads TGTGCCAGCAGTGACCCAGGGGCCTACACCTTC.

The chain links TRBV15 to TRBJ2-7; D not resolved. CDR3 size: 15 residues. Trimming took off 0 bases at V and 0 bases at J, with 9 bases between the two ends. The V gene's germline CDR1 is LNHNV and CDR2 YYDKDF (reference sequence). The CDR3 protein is CATSRDWTVSYEQYF. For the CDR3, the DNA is TGTGCCACCAGCAGAGACTGGACGGTCTCCTACGAGCAGTACTTC.

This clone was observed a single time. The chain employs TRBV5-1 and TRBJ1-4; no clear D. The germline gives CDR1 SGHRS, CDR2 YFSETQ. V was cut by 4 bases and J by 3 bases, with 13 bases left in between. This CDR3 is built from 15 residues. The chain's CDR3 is CASSPDPWANEKLFF. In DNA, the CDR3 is TGCGCCAGCAGCCCAGACCCCTGGGCTAATGAAAAACTGTTTTTT.

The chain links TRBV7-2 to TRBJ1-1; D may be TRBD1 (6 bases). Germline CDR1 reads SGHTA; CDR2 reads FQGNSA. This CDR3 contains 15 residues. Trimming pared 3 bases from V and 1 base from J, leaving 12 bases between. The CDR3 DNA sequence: TGTGCCAGCAGCTTCCCGACAGGAGAGAACACTGAAGCTTTCTTT. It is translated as CASSFPTGENTEAFF. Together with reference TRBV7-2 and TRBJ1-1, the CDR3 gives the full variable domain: GAGVSQSPSNKVTEKGKDVELRCDPISGHTALYWYRQSLGQGLEFLIYFQGNSAPDKSGLPSDRFSAERTGGSVSTLTIQRTQQEDSAVYLCASSFPTGENTEAFFGQGTRLTVV.

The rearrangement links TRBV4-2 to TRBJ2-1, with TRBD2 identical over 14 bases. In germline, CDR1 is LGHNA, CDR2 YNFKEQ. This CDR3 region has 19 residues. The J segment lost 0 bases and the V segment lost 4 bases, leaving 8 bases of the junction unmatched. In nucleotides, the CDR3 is TGTGCCAGCAGCCGAGGGACTAGCGGGAGTACCAGCTCCTACAATGAGCAGTTCTTC. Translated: CASSRGTSGSTSSYNEQFF.

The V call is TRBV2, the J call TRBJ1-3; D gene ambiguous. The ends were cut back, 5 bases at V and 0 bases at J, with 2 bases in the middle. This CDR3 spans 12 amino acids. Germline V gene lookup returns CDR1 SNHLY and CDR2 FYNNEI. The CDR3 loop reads CASSTSGNTIYF. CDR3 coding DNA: TGTGCCAGCAGTACCTCTGGAAACACCATATATTTT.

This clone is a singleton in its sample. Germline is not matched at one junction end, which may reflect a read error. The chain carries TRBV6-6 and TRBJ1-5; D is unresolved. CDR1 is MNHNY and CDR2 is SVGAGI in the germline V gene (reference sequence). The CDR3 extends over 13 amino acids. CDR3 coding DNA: TGTGCCAGCAGTTATCTTAGCGATCAGCCCCAGCATTTT. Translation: CASSYLSDQPQHF.

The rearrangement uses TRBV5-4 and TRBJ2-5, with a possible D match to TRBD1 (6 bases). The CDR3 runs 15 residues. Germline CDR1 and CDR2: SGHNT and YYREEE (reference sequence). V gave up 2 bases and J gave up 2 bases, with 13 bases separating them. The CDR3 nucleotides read TGTGCCAGCAGCTTAAGACAGGCACCACAAGAGACCCAGTACTTC. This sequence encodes CASSLRQAPQETQYF.

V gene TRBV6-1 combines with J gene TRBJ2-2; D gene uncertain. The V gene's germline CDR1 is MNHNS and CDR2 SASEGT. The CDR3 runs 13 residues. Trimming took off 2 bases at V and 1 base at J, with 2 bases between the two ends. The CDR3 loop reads CASSEWNTGELFF. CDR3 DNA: TGTGCCAGCAGTGAATGGAACACCGGGGAGCTGTTTTTT.

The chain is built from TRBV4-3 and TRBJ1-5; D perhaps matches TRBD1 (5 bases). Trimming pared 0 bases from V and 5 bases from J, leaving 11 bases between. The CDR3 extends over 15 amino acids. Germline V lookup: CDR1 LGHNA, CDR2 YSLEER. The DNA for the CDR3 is TGCGCCAGCAGCCAAGATTATGGAGGGGATCAGCCCCAGCATTTT. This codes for CASSQDYGGDQPQHF.

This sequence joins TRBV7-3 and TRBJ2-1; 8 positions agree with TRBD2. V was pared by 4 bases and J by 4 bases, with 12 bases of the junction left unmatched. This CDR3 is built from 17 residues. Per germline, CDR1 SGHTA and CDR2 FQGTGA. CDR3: CASSSKPGRAPYNEQFF. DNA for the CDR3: TGTGCCAGCAGCTCAAAGCCCGGGAGGGCCCCATACAATGAGCAGTTCTTC.

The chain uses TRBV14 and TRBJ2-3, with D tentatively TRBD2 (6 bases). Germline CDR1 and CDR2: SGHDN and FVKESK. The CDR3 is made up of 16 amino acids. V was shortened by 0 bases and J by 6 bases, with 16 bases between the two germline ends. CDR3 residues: CASSQDLSGRTDTQYF. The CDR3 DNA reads TGTGCCAGCAGCCAAGATCTTAGCGGAAGGACGGATACGCAGTATTTT.